The next 28 T cell receptor beta chains were all read from a single sample in a study of T-cell reconstitution after alpha-beta-depleted transplantation in children. Unique molecular identifiers were built into the TCRbeta library. MiXCR, applied by TCRdb to the PCR reads, yields one record per CDR3 protein. The table includes about 200,000 distinct CDR3 sequences, 6.3% detected once. The sequencing used PBMCs, collected before TCRalphabeta/CD19-depleted stem cell transplant. Receptors were obtained from a girl younger than two with combined immunodeficiency, due to receive a stem cell transplant.

The sample holds many counts of this clonotype. The chain recombines TRBV7-2 with TRBJ2-5; D possibly corresponds to TRBD2 (5 bases). Trimming removed 0 bases from V and 5 bases from J, with 10 bases in between. Germline loops: CDR1 SGHTA, CDR2 FQGNSA. The CDR3 length is 14 residues. The CDR3 reads CASSLAPGVETQYF. The DNA for the CDR3 is TGTGCCAGCAGCTTAGCGCCCGGGGTTGAGACCCAGTACTTC.

At least ten counts were recorded for this clonotype. The V call is TRBV4-3, the J call TRBJ2-1; D gene uncertain. The CDR3 contains 15 residues. Per the germline V gene, CDR1 is LGHNA and CDR2 is YSLEER. Trimming shortened V by 7 bases and J by 0 bases, and 13 bases separated the two germline ends. CDR3 region: CASKKGLSSYNEQFF. CDR3 DNA sequence: TGCGCCAGCAAGAAAGGGCTAAGCTCCTACAATGAGCAGTTCTTC.

For this clonotype: A much larger clone lies one base from this, so it may be a read error. The V and J genes are TRBV6-5 and TRBJ2-2; D ambiguous. Germline V lookup: CDR1 MNHEY, CDR2 SVGAGI. The V and J ends lost 1 base and 9 bases respectively, with 6 bases between them. This CDR3 comprises 12 residues. The CDR3 loop is CASSYYAWELFF. In nucleotides, the CDR3 is TGTGCCAGCAGTTACTATGCCTGGGAGCTGTTTTTT.

This clonotype was counted many times. V usage is TRBV20-1 and J usage is TRBJ1-1, with D unresolved. The V end lost 1 base, the J end lost 1 base, and 4 bases lay between the germline ends. The CDR3 has 12 residues. Germline V CDR1 and CDR2: DFQATT, SNEGSKA (reference sequence). CDR3 sequence (DNA): TGCAGTGCTAGAGGAGGGAACACTGAAGCTTTCTTT. It specifies CSARGGNTEAFF.

This clonotype came up a few times. The V call is TRBV27, the J call TRBJ1-1; D not certain. V was pared by 10 bases and J by 0 bases, with 18 bases between. Germline CDR1 and CDR2: MNHEY and SMNVEV (reference sequence). This CDR3 has 15 amino acids. The CDR3 spells CATYLIGPLNTEAFF. The CDR3 nucleotides read TGTGCCACGTATTTGATAGGACCGCTGAACACTGAAGCTTTCTTT.

This clonotype appeared many times. The rearrangement uses TRBV20-1 and TRBJ1-1, with a tentative D call TRBD1 (5 bases). The germline CDR1 and CDR2 sequences are DFQATT and SNEGSKA (reference sequence). The CDR3 covers 14 residues. The V and J ends lost 3 bases and 4 bases respectively, with 15 bases between them. CDR3 in DNA: TGCAGTGCTAGTGGGGGTCAGGGAGGCACTGAAGCTTTCTTT. It codes for CSASGGQGGTEAFF.

This clonotype was counted ten times or more. At one end the junction does not follow the germline gene, possibly because of a read error. The rearrangement joins TRBV7-7 to TRBJ1-4, with D uncertain. Per germline, CDR1 SSHAT and CDR2 FNYEAQ (reference sequence). The CDR3 length is 13 residues. CDR3 in amino acids: CASSLGLNEKLFF. The CDR3 DNA sequence: TGTGCTAGCAGCTTGGGTCTTAATGAAAAACTGTTTTTT.

This clonotype was seen ten or more times. This chain uses TRBV12-3 or TRBV12-4 with TRBJ2-3; 10 positions agree with TRBD2. The CDR3 is 14 residues long. V dropped 10 bases and J dropped 3; count of bases not matched to a gene: 7. CDR3 DNA: TGTGCCATCGTACTAGCGGGGTGGACAGATACGCAGTATTTT. This codes for CAIVLAGWTDTQYF.

This clonotype was counted between two and nine times. J is TRBJ2-1 and V is TRBV7-9, with TRBD2 matching over 7 bases. J lost 6 bases, V lost 0 bases, and 5 bases had no gene match. This CDR3 is built from 15 residues. Germline CDR1 is SEHNR and CDR2 is FQNEAQ (reference sequence). CDR3 sequence reads: CASSLASGIVNEQFF. CDR3 sequence (DNA): TGTGCCAGCAGCTTAGCCAGCGGGATAGTCAATGAGCAGTTCTTC.

This clonotype was counted ten times or more. The V call is TRBV7-9, the J call TRBJ2-5, with 9 bases lining up with TRBD2. This CDR3 has 17 amino acids. Germline V lookup: CDR1 SEHNR, CDR2 FQNEAQ (reference sequence). V lost 1 base, J lost 4 bases, and 10 bases stayed unmatched. The CDR3: CASSLGLSGGITETQYF. The CDR3 coding sequence is TGTGCCAGCAGCTTAGGTCTTAGCGGGGGAATCACAGAGACCCAGTACTTC.

The chain carries TRBV20-1 and TRBJ2-7, with D uncertain. Deletions cut 2 bases from V and 2 bases from J, with 10 bases between. This CDR3 has 13 amino acids. CDR1 and CDR2 (germline): DFQATT, SNEGSKA (reference sequence). The CDR3 region has the DNA TGCAGTGCTAGATTGTCCGGAACCTACGAGCAGTACTTC. Translated: CSARLSGTYEQYF.

This clonotype was detected many times. The chain couples TRBV4-3 to TRBJ2-1; 12 bases are shared with TRBD2. The CDR3 is made up of 16 amino acids. CDR1 and CDR2 from the germline V gene are LGHNA and YSLEER. V lost 6 bases and J lost 14; bases outside the gene matches: 17. CDR3 DNA: TGCGCCAGCAGTCAAACAACGGCTAGCGGGAGGGCCGACAAGTTCTTC. Its protein is CASSQTTASGRADKFF.

This clonotype was seen a few times. This chain uses TRBV20-1 with TRBJ2-7; D is unresolved. This CDR3 spans 13 amino acids. From germline, CDR1 is DFQATT and CDR2 SNEGSKA (reference sequence). The V end was cut by 1 base, the J end by 3 bases, with 10 bases between. The DNA of the CDR3 is TGCAGTGCTAGAGCTCGTTCTTTCTACGAGCAGTACTTC. Amino acid sequence: CSARARSFYEQYF.

This clonotype was counted ten times or more. The chain employs TRBV11-2 and TRBJ2-7; TRBD1 matches 9 bases. Looked up from germline, CDR1 is SGHAT and CDR2 is FQNNGV. The CDR3 spans 16 residues. Trimming at V came to 7 bases and at J to 5 bases, leaving 15 bases not matched to a gene. The CDR3 region is CASTLYTGTGTDEQYF. Here the CDR3 DNA reads TGTGCCAGCACCCTCTATACCGGGACAGGGACTGACGAGCAGTACTTC.

There are many counts of this clonotype. The chain couples TRBV7-8 to TRBJ1-5; D gene unclear. The germline V and J ends were trimmed by 3 bases and 1 base, with 4 bases remaining between them. CDR3 length: 13 residues. The germline V gene has CDR1 SGHVS and CDR2 FQNEAQ. DNA for the CDR3: TGTGCCAGCAGCTTGGACAGCAATCAGCCCCAGCATTTT. Protein sequence: CASSLDSNQPQHF.

The chain employs TRBV7-9 and TRBJ1-1, with a possible D match to TRBD1 (5 bases). This CDR3 comprises 17 residues. Germline-derived CDR1 and CDR2 are SEHNR and FQNEAQ (reference sequence). The germline V and J ends were trimmed by 1 base and 0 bases, with 15 bases remaining between them. CDR3 in amino acids: CASSLGPAGRMNTEAFF. The DNA for the CDR3 is TGTGCCAGCAGCTTAGGACCCGCGGGACGGATGAACACTGAAGCTTTCTTT.

This clonotype was recorded many times. This rearrangement joins TRBV5-5 to TRBJ2-7; D not resolved. The germline CDR1 and CDR2 sequences are SGHKS and YYEKEE (reference sequence). V dropped 2 bases and J dropped 0 bases, with 12 bases sitting between them. This CDR3 region has 15 residues. CDR3 amino acids: CASSFTESSSYEQYF. In nucleotides, the CDR3 is TGTGCCAGCAGCTTTACAGAGTCGAGCTCCTACGAGCAGTACTTC. The variable domain in full, with the rest retrieved from reference TRBV5-5 and TRBJ2-7, is DAGVTQSPTHLIKTRGQQVTLRCSPISGHKSVSWYQQVLGQGPQFIFQYYEKEERGRGNFPDRFSARQFPNYSSELNVNALLLGDSALYLCASSFTESSSYEQYFGPGTRLTVT.

This chain links TRBV11-1 with TRBJ2-2; possible D gene TRBD1, 6 bases. The ends were cut back, 1 base at V and 4 bases at J, with 19 bases in the middle. Germline lookup yields CDR1 SGHAT and CDR2 FQDESV (reference sequence). CDR3 length equals 18 residues. The CDR3 spells CASSLDARQATSTGELFF. The DNA for the CDR3 is TGTGCCAGCAGCTTAGACGCCCGACAGGCTACGAGCACCGGGGAGCTGTTTTTT.

This clonotype has a count of ten or more. V and J are TRBV29-1 and TRBJ2-7; D is possibly TRBD1 (6 bases). CDR1 is SQVTM and CDR2 is ANQGSEA in the germline V gene. V shed 4 bases and J shed 1 base, with 11 bases lying between them. This CDR3 is built from 13 residues. The CDR3 sequence: CSVVGQPSYEQYF. For the CDR3, the DNA is TGCAGCGTTGTCGGACAGCCTTCCTACGAGCAGTACTTC.

V is TRBV4-2 and J is TRBJ2-1; TRBD2 aligns across 9 bases. In germline, CDR1 is LGHNA, CDR2 YNFKEQ. This CDR3 is built from 15 residues. The J segment lost 6 bases and the V segment lost 3 bases, leaving 6 bases of the junction unmatched. CDR3 in amino acids: CASSQIAGVRNEQFF. DNA of the CDR3: TGTGCCAGCAGCCAGATAGCGGGGGTTCGCAATGAGCAGTTCTTC.

This clonotype was counted many times. The V gene is TRBV20-1, the J gene TRBJ1-1; no clear D gene. The CDR3 runs 11 residues. Trimming pared 8 bases from V and 0 bases from J, leaving 7 bases between. Germline CDR1 and CDR2: DFQATT and SNEGSKA (reference sequence). CDR3 nucleotides: TGCAGTCTTCTTCTGAACACTGAAGCTTTCTTT. Amino acid sequence: CSLLLNTEAFF.

The table lists this clonotype with many counts. The chain carries TRBV9 and TRBJ2-3; D is uncertain. Germline-derived CDR1 and CDR2 are SGDLS and YYNGEE. CDR3 length: 12 amino acids. Trimming pared 0 bases from V and 6 bases from J, leaving 5 bases between. The CDR3 DNA sequence: TGTGCCAGCAGCGTAGTAGATGATACGCAGTATTTT. Amino acid sequence: CASSVVDDTQYF.

This clonotype was recorded many times. This chain uses TRBV28 with TRBJ1-2, with D possibly matching TRBD1 (5 bases). The CDR3 extends over 15 amino acids. Trimming shortened V by 6 bases and J by 8 bases, and 22 bases separated the two germline ends. Per germline, CDR1 MDHEN and CDR2 SYDVKM. For the CDR3, the DNA is TGTGCCAGCAGGCCAAAAGCTTACACAGGAGTGGGCTACACCTTC. It translates to CASRPKAYTGVGYTF.

This clonotype was seen at least ten times. The chain joins TRBV5-1 to TRBJ2-4, with D maybe TRBD1 (6 bases). This CDR3 is 14 amino acids long. Per the germline V gene, CDR1 is SGHRS and CDR2 is YFSETQ. Trimming took off 2 bases at V and 1 base at J, with 7 bases between the two ends. This CDR3 reads CASSFTGAKNIQYF. For the CDR3, the DNA is TGCGCCAGCAGCTTTACAGGGGCCAAAAACATTCAGTACTTC.

This clonotype has ten or more counts. The V call is TRBV28, the J call TRBJ1-5; maybe TRBD1 (5 bases). V lost 0 bases and J 3 bases, leaving 12 bases between the germline ends. Germline CDR1 reads MDHEN; CDR2 reads SYDVKM. This CDR3 spans 16 amino acids. The CDR3 is CASSLWATAINQPQHF. The CDR3 region has the DNA TGTGCCAGCAGTTTATGGGCGACAGCAATCAATCAGCCCCAGCATTTT.

This clonotype was counted at least ten times. The chain recombines TRBV12-3 or TRBV12-4 with TRBJ2-5, with D perhaps matching TRBD1 or TRBD2 (6 bases each). V lost 5 bases, J lost 4 bases, and 17 bases lay in between. The CDR3 has 15 amino acids. The CDR3 spells CASSPSIGGGETQYF. As DNA, the CDR3 is TGTGCCAGCAGTCCCTCGATCGGAGGGGGAGAGACCCAGTACTTC.

There are a few counts of this clonotype. The chain uses TRBV27 and TRBJ2-7; 7 positions agree with TRBD1. CDR1 and CDR2 from the germline V gene are MNHEY and SMNVEV (reference sequence). Trimming took 2 bases from V and 7 from J; bases not matched to a gene: 17. The CDR3 has 17 amino acids. The CDR3 bases are TGTGCCAGCAGTTTAACCCCCCACACAGGGGCCCCCGGGGAGCAGTACTTC. Protein product: CASSLTPHTGAPGEQYF.

CDR3 loop: CASSRLAIAGDTQYF. The CDR3 DNA is TGTGCCAGCAGCCGACTAGCAATCGCAGGAGATACGCAGTATTTT. The V call is TRBV7-6, the J call TRBJ2-3, with TRBD2 matching over 7 bases. V lost 5 bases, J lost 5 bases, and 10 bases stayed unmatched. Germline V CDR1 and CDR2: SGHVS, FNYEAQ. The CDR3 loop spans 15 amino acids.